These 8 T cell receptor beta chains were sequenced from one sample in a study of blood T cell repertoires in COVID-19. Assay used: immunoSEQ multiplex PCR; TCRdb lists only in-frame clones, some missing. The sample includes some 150,000 clones, about 82% of them seen just once. The sequenced sample consisted of peripheral blood. These receptors were obtained from a woman aged 55 to 70 with acute or convalescent COVID-19.

The chain couples TRBV2 to TRBJ1-5, with 8 positions matching TRBD1. Germline CDR1 SNHLY, CDR2 FYNNEI. The CDR3 has 15 residues. The V and J ends lost 5 bases and 1 base, in that order; junction bases with no gene match: 4. CDR3: CASSHGQGSNQPQHF. CDR3 DNA: TGTGCCAGCAGTCACGGACAGGGAAGCAATCAGCCCCAGCATTTT.

J is TRBJ1-1 and V is TRBV29-1; 7 nucleotides line up with TRBD1. There are 12 residues in the CDR3. Germline CDR1 is SQVTM and CDR2 is ANQGSEA. V lost 8 bases and J lost 2; bases outside the gene matches: 5. The CDR3 DNA is TGCAGCACTCACAGGGGAAACACTGAAGCTTTCTTT. Translating it yields CSTHRGNTEAFF.

This sequence joins TRBV5-8 and TRBJ1-4, with 7 bases aligning to TRBD1. J gave up 4 bases and V 4 bases, and 7 bases lay outside the gene matches. The length of the CDR3 is 15 residues. Germline loops: CDR1 SGHTS, CDR2 YDEGEE. The CDR3 here is CASSRIQGINEKLFF. The CDR3 region has the DNA TGTGCCAGCAGCCGAATACAGGGGATTAATGAAAAACTGTTTTTT.

In its sample, this clone was seen once. The V gene is TRBV4-1, the J gene TRBJ2-5, with 12 bases matching TRBD2. The CDR3 extends over 18 amino acids. V trimming: 4 bases; J trimming: 5 bases; junction bases outside the gene matches: 14. The V gene's germline CDR1 is MGHRA and CDR2 YSYEKL. DNA for the CDR3: TGCGCCAGCAGCCCTGGTTCTCTAGCGGGGGGGCAAGTTGAGACCCAGTACTTC. It translates to CASSPGSLAGGQVETQYF.

The chain recombines TRBV19 with TRBJ2-4; tentative D call: TRBD1 (5 bases). The CDR3 extends over 14 amino acids. The germline gives CDR1 LNHDA, CDR2 SQIVND (reference sequence). V lost 3 bases and J lost 2, with 8 bases in between. The CDR3 spells CASSMGQTKNIQYF. Here the CDR3 DNA reads TGTGCCAGTAGTATGGGGCAGACCAAAAACATTCAGTACTTC.

The chain employs TRBV7-2 and TRBJ2-7; 13 bases line up with TRBD2. CDR3 length equals 16 residues. Germline CDR1 SGHTA, CDR2 FQGNSA. V gave up 3 bases and J gave up 4 bases; unmatched junction bases: 6. CDR3 DNA: TGTGCCAGCAGCTTCTACGGACTAGCGGGGGATTACGAGCAGTACTTC. Protein sequence: CASSFYGLAGDYEQYF.

The V and J genes are TRBV5-3 and TRBJ2-2; 8 nucleotides align to TRBD2. TRBV5-3 is assigned to the ORF class and has an uncertain function. V was clipped by 2 bases and J by 4 bases; unmatched bases: 7. The CDR3 is 16 residues long. The CDR3 region has the DNA TGTGCCAGAAGCTTAGGGCTAGCGGGCCTCACCGGGGAGCTGTTTTTT. Amino acid sequence: CARSLGLAGLTGELFF.

The V call is TRBV15, the J call TRBJ1-1; TRBD1 aligns across 8 bases. The V segment lost 7 bases and the J segment 1 base; nucleotides outside the gene matches: 14. There are 17 residues in the CDR3. CDR1 and CDR2 (germline): LNHNV, YYDKDF (reference sequence). The CDR3 DNA is TGTGCCACCACCAAGGGGGACAGGCTTCTTGGGAACACTGAAGCTTTCTTT. Its protein is CATTKGDRLLGNTEAFF.